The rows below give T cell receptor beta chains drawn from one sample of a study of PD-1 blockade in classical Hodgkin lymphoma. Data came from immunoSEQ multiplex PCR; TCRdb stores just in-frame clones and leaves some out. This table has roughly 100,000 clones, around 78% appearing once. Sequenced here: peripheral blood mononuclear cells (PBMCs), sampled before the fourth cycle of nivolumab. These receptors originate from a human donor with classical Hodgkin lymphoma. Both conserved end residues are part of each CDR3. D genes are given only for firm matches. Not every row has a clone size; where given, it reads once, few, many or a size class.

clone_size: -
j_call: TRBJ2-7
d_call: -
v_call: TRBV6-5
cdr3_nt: TGTGCCAGCAGTTATCCAGGGAATAACCACGAGCAGTACTTC
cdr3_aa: CASSYPGNNHEQYF

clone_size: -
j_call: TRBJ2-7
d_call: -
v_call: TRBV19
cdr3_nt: TGTGCCAGTAGTAGGGCCAGATCCTACGAGCAGTACTTC
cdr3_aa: CASSRARSYEQYF

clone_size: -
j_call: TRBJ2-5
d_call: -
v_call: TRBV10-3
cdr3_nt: TGTGCCATCAGTGAGGCCGGTAGCGGCCAAGAGACCCAGTACTTC
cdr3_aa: CAISEAGSGQETQYF

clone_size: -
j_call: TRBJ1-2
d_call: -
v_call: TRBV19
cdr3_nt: TGTGCCAGTAGTATCGGAGGACAGAACTATGGCTACACCTTC
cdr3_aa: CASSIGGQNYGYTF

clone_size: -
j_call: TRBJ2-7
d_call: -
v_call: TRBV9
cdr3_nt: TGTGCCAGCAGCGTATCGGTTGCGGAGACGGGGTCGGAGCAGTACTTC
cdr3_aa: CASSVSVAETGSEQYF

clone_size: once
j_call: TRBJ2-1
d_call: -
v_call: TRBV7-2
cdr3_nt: TGTGCCAGCAGCCTCTCCGGGACCACTCACAATGAGCAGTTCTTC
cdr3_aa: CASSLSGTTHNEQFF

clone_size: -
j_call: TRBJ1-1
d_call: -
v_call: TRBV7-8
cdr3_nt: TGTGCCAGCAGCCCAGGGTTCACTGAAGCTTTCTTT
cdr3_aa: CASSPGFTEAFF

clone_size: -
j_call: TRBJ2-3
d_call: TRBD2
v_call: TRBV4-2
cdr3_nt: TGTGCCAGCAGCCAACAGGGGACAAGCTATGGACTAGCGACGCCCTTAACGCAGTATTTT
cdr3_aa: CASSQQGTSYGLATPLTQYF

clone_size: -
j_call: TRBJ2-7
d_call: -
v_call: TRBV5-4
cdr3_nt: TGTGCCAGCAGCTTGGCGGGACCGGGGGATGAGCAGTACTTC
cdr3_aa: CASSLAGPGDEQYF

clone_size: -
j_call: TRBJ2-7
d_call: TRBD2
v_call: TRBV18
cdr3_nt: TGTGCCAGCTCACCGGCAGGGAGGGACTACGAGCAGTACTTC
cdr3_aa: CASSPAGRDYEQYF

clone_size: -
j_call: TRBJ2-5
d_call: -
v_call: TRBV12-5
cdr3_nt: TGTGCTAGTGCCACAAGGAGGGTCCCAGAGACCCAGTACTTC
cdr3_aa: CASATRRVPETQYF

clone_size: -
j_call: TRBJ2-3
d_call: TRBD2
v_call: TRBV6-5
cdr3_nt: TGTGCCAGCAGTTACGGACTAGCCCTGGGAGATACGCAGTATTTT
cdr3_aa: CASSYGLALGDTQYF

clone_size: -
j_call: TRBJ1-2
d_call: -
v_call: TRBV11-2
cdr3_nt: TGTGCCAGCAGCTTCTCTAGTGGGGGGTATGGCTACACCTTC
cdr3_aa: CASSFSSGGYGYTF

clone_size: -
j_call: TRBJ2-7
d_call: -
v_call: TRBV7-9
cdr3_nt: TGTGCCAGCAGCGACGGGGTTGCAAATCCCTACGAGCAGTACTTC
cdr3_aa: CASSDGVANPYEQYF

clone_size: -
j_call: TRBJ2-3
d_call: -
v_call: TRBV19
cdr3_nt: TGTGCCAGTAATGACCAACCGTTCTCGGGGACAGATACGCAGTATTTT
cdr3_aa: CASNDQPFSGTDTQYF

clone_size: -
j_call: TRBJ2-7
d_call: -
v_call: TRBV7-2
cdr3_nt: TGTGCCAGCAGCTTAGCCCAGGGAGGCGAGCAGTACTTC
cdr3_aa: CASSLAQGGEQYF

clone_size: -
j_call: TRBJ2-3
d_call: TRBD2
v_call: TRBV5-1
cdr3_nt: TGCGCCAGCAGCTCGGGTAGCGGGGGGGCTAGCACAGATACGCAGTATTTT
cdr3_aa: CASSSGSGGASTDTQYF

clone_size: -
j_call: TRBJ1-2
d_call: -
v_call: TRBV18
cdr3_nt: TGTGCCAGCTCACCTGGCCGTCGAGGTTATGGCTACACCTTC
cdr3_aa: CASSPGRRGYGYTF

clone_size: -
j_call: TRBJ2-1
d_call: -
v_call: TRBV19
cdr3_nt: TGTGCCAGTAGTATAGATCTAGCGAATGAGCAGTTCTTC
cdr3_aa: CASSIDLANEQFF

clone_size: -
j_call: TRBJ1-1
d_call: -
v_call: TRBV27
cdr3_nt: TGTGCCAGCAGTATAAACAGAGAAGTGAACACTGAAGCTTTCTTT
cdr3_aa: CASSINREVNTEAFF

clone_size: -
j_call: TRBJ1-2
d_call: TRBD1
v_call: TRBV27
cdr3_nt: TGTGCCAGCAGCCTCAGGGGGGTTGTTGGCTACACCTTC
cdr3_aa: CASSLRGVVGYTF

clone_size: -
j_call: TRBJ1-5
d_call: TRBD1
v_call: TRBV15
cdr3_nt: TGTGCCACCAGCAGAGGACAGGGGACTCAGCCCCAGCATTTT
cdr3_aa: CATSRGQGTQPQHF

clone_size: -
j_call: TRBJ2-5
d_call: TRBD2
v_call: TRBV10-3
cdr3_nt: TGTGCCACCCAAGGCTCTAGCGGGCAAGAGACCCAGTACTTC
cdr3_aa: CATQGSSGQETQYF

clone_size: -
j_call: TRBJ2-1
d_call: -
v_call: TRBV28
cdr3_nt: TGTGCCAGCAGTACAGGTTTTGGCGAGCAGTTCTTC
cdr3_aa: CASSTGFGEQFF

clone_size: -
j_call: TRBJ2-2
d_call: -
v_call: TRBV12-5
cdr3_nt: TGTGCTAGTGGACTCAGGATCCTTTCCGGGGAGCTGTTTTTT
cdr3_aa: CASGLRILSGELFF

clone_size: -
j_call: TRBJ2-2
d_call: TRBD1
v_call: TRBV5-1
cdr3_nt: TGCGCCACCAGGACAGGTTCCTACACCGGGGAGCTGTTTTTT
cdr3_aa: CATRTGSYTGELFF

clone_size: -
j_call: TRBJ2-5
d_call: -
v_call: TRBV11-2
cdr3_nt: TGTGCCAGCAGCCGAACCGGGACGGACCAAGAGACCCAGTACTTC
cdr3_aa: CASSRTGTDQETQYF

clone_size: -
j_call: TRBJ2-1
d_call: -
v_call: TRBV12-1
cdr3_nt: TGTGCCAGCAGCTTTGCTCCTTACAATGAGCAGTTCTTC
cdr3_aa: CASSFAPYNEQFF

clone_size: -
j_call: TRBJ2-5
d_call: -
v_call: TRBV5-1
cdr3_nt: TGCGCCAGCAGCTTTGACCCCACCGAGACCCAGTACTTC
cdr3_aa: CASSFDPTETQYF